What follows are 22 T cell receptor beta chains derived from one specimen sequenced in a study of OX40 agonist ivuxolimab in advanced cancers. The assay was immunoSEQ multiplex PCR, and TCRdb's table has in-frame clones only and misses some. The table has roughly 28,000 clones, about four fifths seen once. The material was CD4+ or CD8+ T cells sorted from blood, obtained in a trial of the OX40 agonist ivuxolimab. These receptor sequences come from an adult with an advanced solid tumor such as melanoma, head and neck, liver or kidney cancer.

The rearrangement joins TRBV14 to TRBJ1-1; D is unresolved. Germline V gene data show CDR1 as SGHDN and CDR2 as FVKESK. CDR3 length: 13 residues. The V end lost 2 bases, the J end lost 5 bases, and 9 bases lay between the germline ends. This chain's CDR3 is CASSQPPGTEAFF. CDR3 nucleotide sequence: TGTGCCAGCAGCCAACCGCCGGGAACTGAAGCTTTCTTT.

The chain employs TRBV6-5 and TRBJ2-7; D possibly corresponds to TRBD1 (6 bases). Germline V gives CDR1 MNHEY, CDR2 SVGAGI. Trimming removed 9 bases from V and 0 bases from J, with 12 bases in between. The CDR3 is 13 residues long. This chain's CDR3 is CASSSGASYEQYF. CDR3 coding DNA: TGTGCCAGTTCGTCAGGGGCCTCCTACGAGCAGTACTTC.

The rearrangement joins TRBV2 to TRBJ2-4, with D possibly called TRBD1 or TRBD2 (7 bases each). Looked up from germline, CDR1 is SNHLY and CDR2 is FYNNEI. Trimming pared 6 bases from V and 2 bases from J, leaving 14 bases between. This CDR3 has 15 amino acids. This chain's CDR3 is CASRRGGGPKNIQYF. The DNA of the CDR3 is TGTGCCAGCAGGAGGGGAGGGGGCCCCAAAAACATTCAGTACTTC.

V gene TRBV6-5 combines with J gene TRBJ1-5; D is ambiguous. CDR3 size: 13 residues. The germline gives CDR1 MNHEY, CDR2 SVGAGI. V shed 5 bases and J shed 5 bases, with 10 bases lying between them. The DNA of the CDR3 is TGTGCCAGCAGTCCCAAGGGCTATCAGCCCCAGCATTTT. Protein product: CASSPKGYQPQHF.

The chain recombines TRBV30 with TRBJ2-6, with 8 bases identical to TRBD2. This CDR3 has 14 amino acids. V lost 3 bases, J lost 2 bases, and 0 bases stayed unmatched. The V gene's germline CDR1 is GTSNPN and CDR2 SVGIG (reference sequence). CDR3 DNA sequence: TGTGCCTGGAGCGGGGGGGCTGGGGCCAACGTCCTGACTTTC. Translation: CAWSGGAGANVLTF.

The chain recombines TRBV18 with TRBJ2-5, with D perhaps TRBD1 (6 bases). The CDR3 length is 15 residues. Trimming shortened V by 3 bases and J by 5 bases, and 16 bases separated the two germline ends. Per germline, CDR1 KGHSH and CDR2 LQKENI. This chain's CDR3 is CASSPFTGSEETQYF. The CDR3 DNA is TGTGCCAGCTCACCGTTTACAGGGTCTGAGGAGACCCAGTACTTC. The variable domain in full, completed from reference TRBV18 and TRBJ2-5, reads NAGVMQNPRHLVRRRGQEARLRCSPMKGHSHVYWYRQLPEEGLKFMVYLQKENIIDESGMPKERFSAEFPKEGPSILRIQQVVRGDSAAYFCASSPFTGSEETQYFGPGTRLLVL.

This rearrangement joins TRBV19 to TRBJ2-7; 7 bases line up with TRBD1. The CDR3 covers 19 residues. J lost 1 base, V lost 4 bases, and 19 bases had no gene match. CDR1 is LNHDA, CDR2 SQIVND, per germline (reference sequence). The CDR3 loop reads CASSTRPPLDRALSYEQYF. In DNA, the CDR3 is TGTGCCAGTAGTACTAGACCCCCACTAGACAGGGCCCTATCCTACGAGCAGTACTTC.

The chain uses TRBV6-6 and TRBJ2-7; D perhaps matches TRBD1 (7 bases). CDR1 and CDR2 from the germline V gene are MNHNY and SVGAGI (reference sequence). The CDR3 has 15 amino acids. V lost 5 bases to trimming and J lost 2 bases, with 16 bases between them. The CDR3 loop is CASSPGRDSTYEQYF. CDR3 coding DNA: TGTGCCAGCAGTCCCGGGCGGGACAGCACCTACGAGCAGTACTTC.

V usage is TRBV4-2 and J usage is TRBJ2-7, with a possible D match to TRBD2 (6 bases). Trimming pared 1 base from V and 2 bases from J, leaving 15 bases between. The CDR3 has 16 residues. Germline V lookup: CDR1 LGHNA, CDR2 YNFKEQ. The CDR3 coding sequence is TGTGCCAGCAGCCAAGCAGCGGTTAGCGGTACCTACGAGCAGTACTTC. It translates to CASSQAAVSGTYEQYF.

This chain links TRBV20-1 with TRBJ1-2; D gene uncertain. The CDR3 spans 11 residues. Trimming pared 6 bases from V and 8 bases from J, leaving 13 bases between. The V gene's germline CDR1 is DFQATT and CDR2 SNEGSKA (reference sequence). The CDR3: CSAPREIGYTF. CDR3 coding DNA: TGCAGTGCCCCTCGGGAAATCGGCTACACCTTC.

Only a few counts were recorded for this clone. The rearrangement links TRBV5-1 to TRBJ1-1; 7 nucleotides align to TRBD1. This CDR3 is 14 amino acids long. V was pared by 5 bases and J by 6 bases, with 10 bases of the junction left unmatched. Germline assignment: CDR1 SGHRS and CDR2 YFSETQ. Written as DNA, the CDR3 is TGCGCCAGCAGTCCCAGGGGGAGTATGGCTGAAGCTTTCTTT. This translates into CASSPRGSMAEAFF. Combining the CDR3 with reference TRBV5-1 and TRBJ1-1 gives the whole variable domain KAGVTQTPRYLIKTRGQQVTLSCSPISGHRSVSWYQQTPGQGLQFLFEYFSETQRNKGNFPGRFSGRQFSNSRSEMNVSTLELGDSALYLCASSPRGSMAEAFFGQGTRLTVV.

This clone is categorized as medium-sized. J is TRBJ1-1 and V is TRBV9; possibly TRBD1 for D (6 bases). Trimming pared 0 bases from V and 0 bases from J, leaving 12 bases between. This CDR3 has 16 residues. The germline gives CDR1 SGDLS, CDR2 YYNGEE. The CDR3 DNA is TGTGCCAGCAGCGTAGACCCAGGGGCGATGAACACTGAAGCTTTCTTT. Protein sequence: CASSVDPGAMNTEAFF.

DNA of the CDR3: TGTGCCAGCAGCTTTGCCCGGGCGGGGAACACCGGGGAGCTGTTTTTT. It yields the protein CASSFARAGNTGELFF. The chain combines TRBV7-9 with TRBJ2-2, with D possibly being TRBD2 (5 bases). Between the trimmed V and J ends, which lost 3 bases and 1 base, there was a span of 12 bases. CDR3 length: 16 residues. The V gene's germline CDR1 is SEHNR and CDR2 FQNEAQ (reference sequence).

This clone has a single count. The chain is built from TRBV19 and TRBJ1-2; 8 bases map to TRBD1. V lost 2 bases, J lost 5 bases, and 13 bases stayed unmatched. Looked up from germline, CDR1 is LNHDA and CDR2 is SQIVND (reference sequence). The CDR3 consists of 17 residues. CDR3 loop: CASSILGAQGEIYGYTF. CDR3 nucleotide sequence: TGTGCCAGTAGTATATTGGGGGCACAGGGGGAGATATATGGCTACACCTTC.

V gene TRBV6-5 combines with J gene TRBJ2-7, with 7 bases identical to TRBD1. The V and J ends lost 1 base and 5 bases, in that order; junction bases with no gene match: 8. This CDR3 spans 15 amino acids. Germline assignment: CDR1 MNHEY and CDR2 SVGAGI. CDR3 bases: TGTGCCAGCAGTTACTTCGGACAGGACATGGACGAGCAGTACTTC. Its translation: CASSYFGQDMDEQYF.

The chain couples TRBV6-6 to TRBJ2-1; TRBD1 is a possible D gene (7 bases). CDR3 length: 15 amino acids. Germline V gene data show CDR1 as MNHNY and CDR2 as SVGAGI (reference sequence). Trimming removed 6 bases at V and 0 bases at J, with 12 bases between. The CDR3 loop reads CASSSQGGSYNEQFF. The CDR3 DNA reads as TGTGCCAGCAGCAGTCAGGGGGGCTCCTACAATGAGCAGTTCTTC.

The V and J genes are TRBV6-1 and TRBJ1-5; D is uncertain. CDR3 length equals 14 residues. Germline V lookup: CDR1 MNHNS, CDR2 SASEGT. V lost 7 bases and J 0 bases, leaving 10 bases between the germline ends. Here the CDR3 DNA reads TGTGCCAGCATAACGGCGGCTAGCAATCAGCCCCAGCATTTT. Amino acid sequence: CASITAASNQPQHF.

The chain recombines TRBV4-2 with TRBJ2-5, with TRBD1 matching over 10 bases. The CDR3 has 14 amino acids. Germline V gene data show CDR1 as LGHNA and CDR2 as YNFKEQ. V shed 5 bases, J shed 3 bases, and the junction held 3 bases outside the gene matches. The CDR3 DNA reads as TGTGCCAGCAGCAACGGACAGGGGGAAGAGACCCAGTACTTC. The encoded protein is CASSNGQGEETQYF.

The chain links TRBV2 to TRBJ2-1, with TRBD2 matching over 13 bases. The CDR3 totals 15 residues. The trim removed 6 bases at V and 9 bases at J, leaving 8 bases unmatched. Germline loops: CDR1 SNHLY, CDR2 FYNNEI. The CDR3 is CASSLTSGGASEQFF. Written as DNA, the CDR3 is TGTGCCAGCAGCCTCACTAGCGGGGGGGCCAGTGAGCAGTTCTTC.

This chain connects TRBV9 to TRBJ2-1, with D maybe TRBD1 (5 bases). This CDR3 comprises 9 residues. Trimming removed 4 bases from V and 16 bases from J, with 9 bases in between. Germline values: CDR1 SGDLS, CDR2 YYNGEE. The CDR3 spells CASSPGSFF. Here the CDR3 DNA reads TGTGCCAGCAGCCCAGGGTCCTTCTTC.

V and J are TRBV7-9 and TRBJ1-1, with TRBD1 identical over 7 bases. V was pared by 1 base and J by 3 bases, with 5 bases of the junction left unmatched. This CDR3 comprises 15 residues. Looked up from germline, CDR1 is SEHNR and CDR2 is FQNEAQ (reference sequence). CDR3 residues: CASSLGPDRDTEAFF. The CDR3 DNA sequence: TGTGCCAGCAGCTTAGGGCCTGACAGGGACACTGAAGCTTTCTTT.

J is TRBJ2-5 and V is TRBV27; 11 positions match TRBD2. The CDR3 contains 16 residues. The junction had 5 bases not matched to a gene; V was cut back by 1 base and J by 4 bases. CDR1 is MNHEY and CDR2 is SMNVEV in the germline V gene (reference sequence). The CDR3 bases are TGTGCCAGCAGTTTATACCCTAGCGGGGGGCGAGAGACCCAGTACTTC. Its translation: CASSLYPSGGRETQYF.